The rows below give T cell receptor beta chains drawn from one sample of a study of cytomegalovirus exposure and HLA in healthy donors. TCRdb keeps only in-frame clones here, not all; method: immunoSEQ multiplex PCR. The table includes under 85,000 clones, roughly 80% detected once. Sample: PBMCs. These receptor sequences come from a woman younger than 45 in good health and CMV-seropositive. Both conserved end residues are part of each CDR3. The D gene is left open where the match is weak. Clone size is given for some rows only: seen once, a few or many times, or a class if the clone is expanded.

v_call	j_call	clone_size	d_call	cdr3_nt	cdr3_aa
TRBV27	TRBJ1-2	-	TRBD1	TGTGCCAGCAACGCCGGGACAGCCTATGGCTACACCTTC	CASNAGTAYGYTF
TRBV9	TRBJ2-1	-	TRBD2	TGTGCCAGCAGCGCCTTAGCGGGAGTGAATGAGCAGTTCTTC	CASSALAGVNEQFF
TRBV6-6	TRBJ1-5	-	TRBD1	TGTGCCAGCAGGCCCGGGACAGGGAATTTTCAGCCCCAGCATTTT	CASRPGTGNFQPQHF
TRBV6-5	TRBJ2-7	-	-	TGTGCCAGCAGTTTCCCTGGACAGCCCTACGAGCAGTACTTC	CASSFPGQPYEQYF
TRBV27	TRBJ2-7	-	-	TGTGCCAGCAGTCGAGGGGGAGCCTACGAGCAGTACTTC	CASSRGGAYEQYF
TRBV5-6	TRBJ2-5	-	-	TGTGCCAGCAGCTTGGCCAGGGTGGGAGAGACCCAGTACTTC	CASSLARVGETQYF
TRBV5-6	TRBJ2-7	-	-	TGTGCCAGCAGCCTGGGGGGAGCCTTTTACGAGCAGTACTTC	CASSLGGAFYEQYF
TRBV2	TRBJ2-7	-	-	TGTGCCAGCAGCGAACGGACTACCTACGAGCAGTACTTC	CASSERTTYEQYF
TRBV4-3	TRBJ2-7	-	TRBD2	TGCGCCAGCAGCCAAGGACAACTAGCGGGAGGCTCCTACGAGCAGTACTTC	CASSQGQLAGGSYEQYF
TRBV2	TRBJ1-2	-	-	TGTGCCAGCAGTGGACGTACGGGTGGCTACACCTTC	CASSGRTGGYTF
TRBV2	TRBJ2-3	-	TRBD1	TGTGCCAGCCTCCAAAACCCAGGGGGACAAACAGATACGCAGTATTTT	CASLQNPGGQTDTQYF
TRBV1	TRBJ2-7	-	-	TGCACCAGCAGCCGAAATAGCGGTCCCTACGAGCAGTACTTC	CTSSRNSGPYEQYF
TRBV5-8	TRBJ1-5	few	-	TGTGCCAGCAGCTTGCCACAGGCCTATAGCAATCAGCCCCAGCATTTT	CASSLPQAYSNQPQHF
TRBV10-3	TRBJ2-3	-	-	TGTGCCATCAGTGAGCCCAGCAGGGCAGATACGCAGTATTTT	CAISEPSRADTQYF
TRBV15	TRBJ1-5	-	-	TGTGCCACCAGCAGAGCCGATCAGCCCCAGCATTTT	CATSRADQPQHF
TRBV7-9	TRBJ2-7	few	-	TGTGCCAGCGTTTTGGGCTTTCGCTCCTACGAGCAGTACTTC	CASVLGFRSYEQYF
TRBV6-1	TRBJ2-1	few	TRBD1	TGTGCCAGCAACGACAGGGCCTACAATGAGCAGTTCTTC	CASNDRAYNEQFF
TRBV4-2	TRBJ1-3	-	TRBD1	TGTGCCAGCAGCCAAGAATGGACAGGACACTTAAACACCATATATTTT	CASSQEWTGHLNTIYF
TRBV5-1	TRBJ2-7	-	-	TGCGCCAGCAGCTTGGACAGGTACGAGCAGTACTTC	CASSLDRYEQYF
TRBV15	TRBJ2-5	once	-	TGTGCCACCAGCAGAGAGGGAGAAGGGACCCAGTACTTC	CATSREGEGTQYF
TRBV9	TRBJ2-7	-	TRBD2	TGTGCCAGCAGCACGCGACTAGCGGGGGTCTCGGAGCAGTACTTC	CASSTRLAGVSEQYF
TRBV6-5	TRBJ1-1	-	TRBD1	TGTGCCAGCAACTCGAAACAGGGGCGGGCCACTGAAGCTTTCTTT	CASNSKQGRATEAFF
TRBV19	TRBJ2-7	few	TRBD1	TGTGCCACTAGTCGAGGGGGCCCCTACGAGCAGTACTTC	CATSRGGPYEQYF
TRBV7-9	TRBJ2-1	-	TRBD2	TGTTCCAGCACCTTGGGAGGGAGGGTTTACAATGAGCAGTTCTTC	CSSTLGGRVYNEQFF
TRBV28	TRBJ2-7	once	TRBD2	TGTGCCAGCAGCACCGGGGGGATCTACGAGCAGTACTTC	CASSTGGIYEQYF
TRBV5-6	TRBJ1-3	medium-sized	-	TGTGCCAGCAGCTTGGAGCGGCGGTACTCTGGAAACACCATATATTTT	CASSLERRYSGNTIYF
TRBV28	TRBJ2-7	-	TRBD1	TGTGCCAGCAGTTCAGGGACAGGTCACTCCTACGAGCAGTACTTC	CASSSGTGHSYEQYF
TRBV28	TRBJ1-5	once	-	TGTGCCAGCAAGGAGGGGAACGATCAGCCCCAGCATTTT	CASKEGNDQPQHF
TRBV6-1	TRBJ1-2	-	TRBD1	TGTGCCAGCAGGGAGACAGGGGTCTATGGCTACACCTTC	CASRETGVYGYTF
TRBV5-4	TRBJ2-5	-	TRBD2	TGTGCCAGCAGCTTCTCTAGCGGGAGCAAGGGGGAGACCCAGTACTTC	CASSFSSGSKGETQYF
TRBV4-2	TRBJ1-2	-	TRBD1	TGTGCCAGCAGCCAAGAGTGGATCCACAGGGGGCAGGACACCTTC	CASSQEWIHRGQDTF
TRBV6-6	TRBJ1-2	-	TRBD1	TGTGCCAGCAGTTACTCGCAGGGGGGCACCTATGGCTACACCTTC	CASSYSQGGTYGYTF
TRBV27	TRBJ2-7	-	-	TGTGCCAGCAGAGTGTCCAGCGGCCCATTCTACGAGCAGTACTTC	CASRVSSGPFYEQYF
TRBV7-9	TRBJ2-7	-	-	TGTGCCAGCAGCTCCAGGGGATCCTACGAGCAGTACTTC	CASSSRGSYEQYF
TRBV2	TRBJ1-2	-	-	TGTGCCAGCAGTGAGAGGGTTGGGGGCTACACCTTC	CASSERVGGYTF
TRBV29-1	TRBJ2-3	-	-	TGCAGCGTTGAAGAGGAGGACGATCACACAGATACGCAGTATTTT	CSVEEEDDHTDTQYF
TRBV10-3	TRBJ1-1	few	TRBD1	TGTGCCATCAGTGAGCTTGGCCTTGGGACAGGGGGCTTTGAAGCTTTCTTT	CAISELGLGTGGFEAFF
TRBV5-1	TRBJ2-2	-	TRBD1	TGCGCCAGCAGCCCCGGACAGGGCCCCACCGGGGAGCTGTTTTTT	CASSPGQGPTGELFF
TRBV5-1	TRBJ1-1	-	-	TGCGCCAGCAGCCAGGGGAACCTGAACACTGAAGCTTTCTTT	CASSQGNLNTEAFF
TRBV6-5	TRBJ1-1	-	-	TGTGCCAGCACCCTCGGACAGAACACTGAAGCTTTCTTT	CASTLGQNTEAFF
TRBV28	TRBJ2-3	-	-	TGTGCCAGCAGTTTATGGATGGAGACTACTAGCACAGATACGCAGTATTTT	CASSLWMETTSTDTQYF
TRBV5-1	TRBJ2-3	few	-	TGCGCCAGCAGCTTGAGTGCAGGGGGGACAGATACGCAGTATTTT	CASSLSAGGTDTQYF
TRBV28	TRBJ2-7	-	TRBD1	TGTGCCAGCACCGGGACAGCGTACGAGCAGTACTTC	CASTGTAYEQYF
TRBV30	TRBJ1-2	-	-	TGTGCCTGGAGTGTACAGAAAGCAGGGGAGACTGGCTACACCTTC	CAWSVQKAGETGYTF
TRBV4-2	TRBJ2-3	-	TRBD1	TGTGCCAGCAGCCCCAATCCGGACAGGGGGTACACAGATACGCAGTATTTT	CASSPNPDRGYTDTQYF
TRBV4-2	TRBJ2-5	-	-	TGTGCCAGCAGCCAAGGTCGGTGGGACATTGATCAAGAGACCCAGTACTTC	CASSQGRWDIDQETQYF
TRBV29-1	TRBJ2-7	-	-	TGCAGCGTTTTGACAGCTATCTACGAGCAGTACTTC	CSVLTAIYEQYF
TRBV28	TRBJ1-3	-	-	TGTGCCAGCAGTTTTTCCCGGGGGGTATATTTT	CASSFSRGVYF
TRBV10-3	TRBJ1-2	-	TRBD1	TGTGCCATCAGTGCCGGGACAGACTATGGCTACACCTTC	CAISAGTDYGYTF
TRBV10-1	TRBJ1-1	-	-	TGCGCCAGCAGGTCGATCTATACCAACACTGAAGCTTTCTTT	CASRSIYTNTEAFF
TRBV5-6	TRBJ1-4	-	-	TGTGCCAGCAGCTTTAGGTCAGGGGCAACTAATGAAAAACTGTTTTTT	CASSFRSGATNEKLFF
TRBV29-1	TRBJ2-6	once	TRBD1	TGCAGCGTTGTAGGGGGCGGTGGGGCCAACGTCCTGACTTTC	CSVVGGGGANVLTF
TRBV5-3	TRBJ1-1	few	-	TGTGCCAGAAGTACGCGACAGAACACTGAAGCTTTCTTT	CARSTRQNTEAFF